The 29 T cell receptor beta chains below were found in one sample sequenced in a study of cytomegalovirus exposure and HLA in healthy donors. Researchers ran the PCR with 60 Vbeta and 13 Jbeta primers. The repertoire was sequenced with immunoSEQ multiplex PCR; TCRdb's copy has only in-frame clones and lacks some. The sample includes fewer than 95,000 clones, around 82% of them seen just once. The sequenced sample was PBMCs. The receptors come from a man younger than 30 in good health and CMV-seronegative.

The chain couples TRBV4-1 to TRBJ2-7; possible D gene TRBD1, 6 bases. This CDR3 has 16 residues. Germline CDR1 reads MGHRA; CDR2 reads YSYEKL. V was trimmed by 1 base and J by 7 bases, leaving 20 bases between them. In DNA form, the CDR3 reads TGCGCCAGCAGCCAAGTTCACTGGCAGGGGCTATTGGAGCAGTACTTC. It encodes CASSQVHWQGLLEQYF.

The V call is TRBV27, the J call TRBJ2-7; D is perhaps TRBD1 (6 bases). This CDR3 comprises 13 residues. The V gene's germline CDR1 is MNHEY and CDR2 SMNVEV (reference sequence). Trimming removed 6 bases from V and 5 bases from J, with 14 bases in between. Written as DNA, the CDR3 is TGTGCCAGCAGGGGATCAGGGGTGGACGAGCAGTACTTC. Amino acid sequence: CASRGSGVDEQYF.

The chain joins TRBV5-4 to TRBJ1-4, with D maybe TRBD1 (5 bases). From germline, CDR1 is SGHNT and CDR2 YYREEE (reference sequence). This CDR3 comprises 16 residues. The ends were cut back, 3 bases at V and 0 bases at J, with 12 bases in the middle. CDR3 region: CASSWGGSATNEKLFF. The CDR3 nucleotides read TGTGCCAGCAGCTGGGGGGGTTCCGCAACTAATGAAAAACTGTTTTTT.

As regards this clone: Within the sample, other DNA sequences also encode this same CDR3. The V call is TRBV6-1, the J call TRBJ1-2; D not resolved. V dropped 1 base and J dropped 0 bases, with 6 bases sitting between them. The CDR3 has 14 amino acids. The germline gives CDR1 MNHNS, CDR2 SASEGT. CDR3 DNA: TGTGCCAGCAGTGAAGGCGGTTCTAACTATGGCTACACCTTC. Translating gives CASSEGGSNYGYTF.

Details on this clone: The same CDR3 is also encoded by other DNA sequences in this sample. Here the CDR3 DNA reads TGTGCCAGCAGTAACCTGGTCGGGGGGCCACATACGCAGTATTTT. Translating gives CASSNLVGGPHTQYF. The V gene is TRBV9, the J gene TRBJ2-3, with D perhaps matching TRBD2 (7 bases). Germline V gene sequence: CDR1 SGDLS, CDR2 YYNGEE. This CDR3 is 15 amino acids long. V shed 5 bases and J shed 7 bases, with 20 bases lying between them.

This CDR3 reads CASSGLWHYGYTF. Written as DNA, the CDR3 is TGTGCCAGTAGTGGACTATGGCACTATGGCTACACCTTC. J is TRBJ1-2 and V is TRBV19; no clear D. Germline assignment: CDR1 LNHDA and CDR2 SQIVND (reference sequence). V gave up 5 bases and J gave up 3 bases, with 10 bases separating them. This CDR3 spans 13 amino acids.

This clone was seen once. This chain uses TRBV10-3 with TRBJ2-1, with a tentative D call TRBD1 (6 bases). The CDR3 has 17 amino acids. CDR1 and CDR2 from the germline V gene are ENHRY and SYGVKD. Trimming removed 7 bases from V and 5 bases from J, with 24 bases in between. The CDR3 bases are TGTGCCATCAACCCTCAGGGGTTGAGGTTTCGTAACAATGAGCAGTTCTTC. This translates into CAINPQGLRFRNNEQFF.

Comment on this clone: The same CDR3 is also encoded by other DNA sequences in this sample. In DNA form, the CDR3 reads TGCGCCAGCAGCTTGCGACAGGGCGATTCACCCCTCCACTTT. It translates to CASSLRQGDSPLHF. The gene calls are TRBV5-1 and TRBJ1-6; the match to TRBD1 covers 7 bases. The CDR3 totals 14 residues. The trim removed 1 base at V and 8 bases at J, leaving 3 bases unmatched. In germline, CDR1 is SGHRS, CDR2 YFSETQ.

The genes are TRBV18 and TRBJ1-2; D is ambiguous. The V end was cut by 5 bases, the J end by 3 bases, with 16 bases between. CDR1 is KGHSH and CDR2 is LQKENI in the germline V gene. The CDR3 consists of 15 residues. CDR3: CASSFGPPKDYGYTF. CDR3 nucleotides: TGTGCCAGCTCATTTGGGCCCCCAAAAGACTATGGCTACACCTTC.

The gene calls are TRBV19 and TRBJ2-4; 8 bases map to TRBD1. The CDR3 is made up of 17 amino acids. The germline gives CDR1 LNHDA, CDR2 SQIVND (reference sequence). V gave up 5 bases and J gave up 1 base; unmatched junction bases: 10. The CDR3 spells CASSPLAGGRAKNIQYF. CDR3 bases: TGTGCCAGTAGTCCCCTTGCAGGGGGCCGGGCCAAAAACATTCAGTACTTC.

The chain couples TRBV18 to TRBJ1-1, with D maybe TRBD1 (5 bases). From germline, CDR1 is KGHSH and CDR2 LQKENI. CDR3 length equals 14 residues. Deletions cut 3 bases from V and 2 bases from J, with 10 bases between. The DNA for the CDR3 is TGTGCCAGCTCACCGGGGGGGGGAAACACTGAAGCTTTCTTT. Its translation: CASSPGGGNTEAFF. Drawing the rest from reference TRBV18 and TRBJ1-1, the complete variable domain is NAGVMQNPRHLVRRRGQEARLRCSPMKGHSHVYWYRQLPEEGLKFMVYLQKENIIDESGMPKERFSAEFPKEGPSILRIQQVVRGDSAAYFCASSPGGGNTEAFFGQGTRLTVV.

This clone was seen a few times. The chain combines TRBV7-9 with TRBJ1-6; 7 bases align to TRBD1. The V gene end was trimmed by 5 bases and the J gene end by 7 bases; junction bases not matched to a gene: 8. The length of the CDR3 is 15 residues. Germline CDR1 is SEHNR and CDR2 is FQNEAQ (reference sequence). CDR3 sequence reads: CASSISGTANSPLHF. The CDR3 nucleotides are TGTGCCAGCAGCATATCCGGGACAGCAAATTCACCCCTCCACTTT.

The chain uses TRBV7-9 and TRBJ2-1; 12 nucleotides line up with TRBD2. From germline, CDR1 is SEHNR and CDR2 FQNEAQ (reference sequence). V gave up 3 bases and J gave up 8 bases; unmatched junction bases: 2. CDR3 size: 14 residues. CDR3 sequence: CASSLASGGDEQFF. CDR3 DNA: TGTGCCAGCAGCTTGGCTAGCGGGGGGGATGAGCAGTTCTTC.

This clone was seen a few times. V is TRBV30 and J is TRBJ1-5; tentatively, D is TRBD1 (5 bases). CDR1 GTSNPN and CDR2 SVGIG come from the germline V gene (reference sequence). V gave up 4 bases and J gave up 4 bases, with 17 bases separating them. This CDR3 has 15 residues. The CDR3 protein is CAWTTGDYANQPQHF. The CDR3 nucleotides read TGTGCCTGGACCACGGGGGACTATGCAAATCAGCCCCAGCATTTT.

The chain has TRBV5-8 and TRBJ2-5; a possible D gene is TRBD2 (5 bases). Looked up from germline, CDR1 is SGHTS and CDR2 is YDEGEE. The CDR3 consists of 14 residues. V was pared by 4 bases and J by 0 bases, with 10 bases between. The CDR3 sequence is CASSPASYQETQYF. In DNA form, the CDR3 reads TGTGCCAGCAGCCCAGCTAGCTACCAAGAGACCCAGTACTTC.

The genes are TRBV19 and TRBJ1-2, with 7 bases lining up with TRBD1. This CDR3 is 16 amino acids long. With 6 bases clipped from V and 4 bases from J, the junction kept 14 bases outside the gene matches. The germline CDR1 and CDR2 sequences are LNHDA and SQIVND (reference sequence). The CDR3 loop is CASRVPGQEASYGYTF. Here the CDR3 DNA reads TGTGCCAGTAGAGTTCCAGGACAGGAGGCTTCCTATGGCTACACCTTC. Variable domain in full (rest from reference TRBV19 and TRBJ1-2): DGGITQSPKYLFRKEGQNVTLSCEQNLNHDAMYWYRQDPGQGLRLIYYSQIVNDFQKGDIAEGYSVSREKKESFPLTVTSAQKNPTAFYLCASRVPGQEASYGYTFGSGTRLTVV.

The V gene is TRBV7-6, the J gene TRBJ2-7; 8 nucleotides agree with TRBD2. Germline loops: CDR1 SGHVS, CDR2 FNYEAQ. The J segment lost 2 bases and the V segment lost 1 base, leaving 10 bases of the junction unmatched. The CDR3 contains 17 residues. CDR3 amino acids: CASSLVLVGTSPYEQYF. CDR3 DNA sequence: TGTGCCAGCAGCTTAGTTCTAGTCGGGACTAGTCCCTACGAGCAGTACTTC.

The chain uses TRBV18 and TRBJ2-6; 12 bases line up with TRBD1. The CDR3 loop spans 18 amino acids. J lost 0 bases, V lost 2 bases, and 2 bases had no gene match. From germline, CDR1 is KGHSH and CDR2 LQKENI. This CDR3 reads CASSPMGQGASGANVLTF. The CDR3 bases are TGTGCCAGCTCACCAATGGGACAGGGGGCCTCTGGGGCCAACGTCCTGACTTTC.

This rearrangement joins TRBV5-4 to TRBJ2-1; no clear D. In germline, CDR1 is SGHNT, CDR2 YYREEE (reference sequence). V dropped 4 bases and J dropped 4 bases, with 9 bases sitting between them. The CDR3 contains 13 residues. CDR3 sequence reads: CASSHPEYNEQFF. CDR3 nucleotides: TGTGCCAGCAGCCACCCGGAGTACAATGAGCAGTTCTTC.

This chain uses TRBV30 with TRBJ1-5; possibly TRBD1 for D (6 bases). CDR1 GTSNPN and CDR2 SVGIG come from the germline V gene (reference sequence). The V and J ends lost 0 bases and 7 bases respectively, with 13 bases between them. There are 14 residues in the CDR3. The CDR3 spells CAWSVPDSYQPQHF. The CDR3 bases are TGTGCCTGGAGTGTCCCGGACAGTTACCAGCCCCAGCATTTT.

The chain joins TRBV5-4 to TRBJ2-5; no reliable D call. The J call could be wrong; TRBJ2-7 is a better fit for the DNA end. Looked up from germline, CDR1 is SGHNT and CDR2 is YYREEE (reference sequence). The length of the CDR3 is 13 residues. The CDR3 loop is CASSIWGSYEQYF. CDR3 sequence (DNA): TGTGCCAGCTCAATCTGGGGCTCCTACGAGCAGTACTTC.

The CDR3 loop is CASSLSGGQPQHF. CDR3 in DNA: TGTGCCAGCAGCTTATCGGGGGGTCAGCCCCAGCATTTT. This rearrangement joins TRBV11-2 to TRBJ1-5; perhaps TRBD1 as D (5 bases). CDR3 size: 13 residues. In germline, CDR1 is SGHAT, CDR2 FQNNGV. Trimming took off 2 bases at V and 6 bases at J, with 8 bases between the two ends. Complete variable domain (other parts from reference TRBV11-2 and TRBJ1-5): EAGVAQSPRYKIIEKRQSVAFWCNPISGHATLYWYQQILGQGPKLLIQFQNNGVVDDSQLPKDRFSAERLKGVDSTLKIQPAKLEDSAVYLCASSLSGGQPQHFGDGTRLSIL.

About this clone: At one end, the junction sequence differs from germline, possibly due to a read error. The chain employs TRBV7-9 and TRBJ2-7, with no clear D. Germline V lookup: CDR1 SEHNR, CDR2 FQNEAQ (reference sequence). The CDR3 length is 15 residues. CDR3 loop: CSSSLVDTLAYEQYF. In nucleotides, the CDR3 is TGTTCCAGCAGCTTAGTCGACACCTTGGCTTACGAGCAGTACTTC. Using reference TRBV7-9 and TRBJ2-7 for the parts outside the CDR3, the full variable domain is DTGVSQNPRHKITKRGQNVTFRCDPISEHNRLYWYRQTLGQGPEFLTYFQNEAQLEKSRLLSDRFSAERPKGSFSTLEIQRTEQGDSAMYLCSSSLVDTLAYEQYFGPGTRLTVT.

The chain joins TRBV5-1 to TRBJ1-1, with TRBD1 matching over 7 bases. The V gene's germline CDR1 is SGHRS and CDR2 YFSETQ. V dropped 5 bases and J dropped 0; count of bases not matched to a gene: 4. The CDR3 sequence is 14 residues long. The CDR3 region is CASRKTGLNTEAFF. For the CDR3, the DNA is TGCGCCAGCAGAAAGACAGGGTTGAACACTGAAGCTTTCTTT. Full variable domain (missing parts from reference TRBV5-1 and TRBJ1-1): KAGVTQTPRYLIKTRGQQVTLSCSPISGHRSVSWYQQTPGQGLQFLFEYFSETQRNKGNFPGRFSGRQFSNSRSEMNVSTLELGDSALYLCASRKTGLNTEAFFGQGTRLTVV.

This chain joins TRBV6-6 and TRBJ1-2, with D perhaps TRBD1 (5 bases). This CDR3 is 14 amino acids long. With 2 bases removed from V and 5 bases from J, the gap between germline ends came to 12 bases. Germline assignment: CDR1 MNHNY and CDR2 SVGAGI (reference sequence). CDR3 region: CASSYGSGGYGYTF. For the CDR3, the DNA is TGTGCCAGCAGTTACGGGTCGGGGGGATATGGCTACACCTTC.

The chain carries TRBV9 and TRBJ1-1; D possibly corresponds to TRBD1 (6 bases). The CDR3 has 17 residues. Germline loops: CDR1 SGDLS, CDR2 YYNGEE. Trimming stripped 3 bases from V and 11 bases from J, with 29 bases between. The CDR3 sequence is CASSGQFPAGEGVWAFF. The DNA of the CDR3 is TGTGCCAGCAGCGGACAATTTCCGGCAGGGGAGGGGGTATGGGCTTTCTTT.

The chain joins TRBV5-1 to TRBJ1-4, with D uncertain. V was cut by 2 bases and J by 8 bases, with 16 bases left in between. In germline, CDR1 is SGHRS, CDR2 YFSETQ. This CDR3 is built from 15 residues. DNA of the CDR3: TGCGCCAGCAGCTTCTTGGGGAGGGTCGAGGAAAAACTGTTTTTT. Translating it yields CASSFLGRVEEKLFF.

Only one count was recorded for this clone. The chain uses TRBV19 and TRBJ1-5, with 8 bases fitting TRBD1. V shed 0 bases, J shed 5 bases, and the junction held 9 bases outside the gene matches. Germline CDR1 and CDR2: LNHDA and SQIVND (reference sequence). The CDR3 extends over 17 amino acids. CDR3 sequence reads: CASSIDLGQGPYQPQHF. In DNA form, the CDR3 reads TGTGCCAGTAGTATAGATCTCGGACAGGGCCCCTATCAGCCCCAGCATTTT.

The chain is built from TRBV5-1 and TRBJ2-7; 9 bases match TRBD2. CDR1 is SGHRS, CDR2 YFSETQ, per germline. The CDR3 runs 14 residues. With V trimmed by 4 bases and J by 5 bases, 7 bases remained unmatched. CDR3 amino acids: CASSGGLALDEQYF. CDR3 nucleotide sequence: TGCGCCAGCAGCGGGGGACTAGCTTTGGACGAGCAGTACTTC. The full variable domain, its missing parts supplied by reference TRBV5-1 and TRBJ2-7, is KAGVTQTPRYLIKTRGQQVTLSCSPISGHRSVSWYQQTPGQGLQFLFEYFSETQRNKGNFPGRFSGRQFSNSRSEMNVSTLELGDSALYLCASSGGLALDEQYFGPGTRLTVT.